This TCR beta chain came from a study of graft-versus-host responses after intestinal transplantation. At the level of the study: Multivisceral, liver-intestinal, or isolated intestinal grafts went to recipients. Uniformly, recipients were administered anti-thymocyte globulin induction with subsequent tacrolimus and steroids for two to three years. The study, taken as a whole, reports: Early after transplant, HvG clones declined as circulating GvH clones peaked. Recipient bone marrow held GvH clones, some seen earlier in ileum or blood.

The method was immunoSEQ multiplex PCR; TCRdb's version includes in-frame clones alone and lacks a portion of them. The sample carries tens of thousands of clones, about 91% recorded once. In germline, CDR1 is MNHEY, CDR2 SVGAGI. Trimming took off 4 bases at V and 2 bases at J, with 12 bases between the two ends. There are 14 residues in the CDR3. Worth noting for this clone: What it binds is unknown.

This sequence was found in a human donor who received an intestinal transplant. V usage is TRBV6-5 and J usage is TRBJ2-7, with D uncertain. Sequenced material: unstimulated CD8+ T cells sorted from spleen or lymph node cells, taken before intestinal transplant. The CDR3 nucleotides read TGTGCCAGCAGTTCAACCGGGTCTGCCTACGAGCAGTACTTC. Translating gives CASSSTGSAYEQYF.